Reported below is one TCR beta chain. Looked up from germline, CDR1 is KGHDR and CDR2 is SFDVKD. V was pared by 4 bases and J by 3 bases, with 8 bases between. This CDR3 is built from 13 residues. The data were taken from a study of blood T cells in healthy people across ages. With a J-beta primer mix and a sample-barcoded 5' primer, a second PCR ran about 7 to 12 cycles. TCRdb called the 5' RACE reads again in MiXCR, with one record for every CDR3 protein. The table shows around 1,000,000 distinct CDR3 sequences, with roughly a quarter occurring only once. The same sample was also studied in work on T cells of mothers and their children.

The chain employs TRBV24-1 and TRBJ1-2, with D hard to call. The source is a girl aged 2 to 9 in good health. The sequenced sample was blood. In nucleotides, the CDR3 is TGTGCCACCAGTGACACGGCGTACTATGGCTACACCTTC. Encoded protein: CATSDTAYYGYTF.